This T cell receptor (beta chain) emerged from a study of OX40 agonist ivuxolimab in advanced cancers. Overall study context: Prior anti-PD-1, anti-PD-L1 or anti-CTLA-4 therapy did not bar entry, and about 38% had some. Overall study findings and caveats: It was also the case that some nonresponders had low normalized T-cell clonal expansion. The study found among the lowest clonal expansion in partial responders at 0.1-3.0 mg/kg.

This table comes from immunoSEQ multiplex PCR, and its TCRdb copy is limited to in-frame clones, with some not included. Of some 19,000 clones listed, approximately 84% are singletons. A remark on this clone: Its specificity is unknown.

Autoimmune disease history or systemic immunosuppression disqualified patients. Trimming left V 5 bases short and J 3 bases short, with 16 bases between. This CDR3 is built from 16 residues. Germline CDR1 SGHVS, CDR2 FQNEAQ. This chain links TRBV7-8 with TRBJ1-4; the D gene is possibly TRBD1 (5 bases). The sample in question was CD4+ or CD8+ T cells sorted from blood, obtained in a trial of the OX40 agonist ivuxolimab. The sequence was collected from an adult with an advanced solid tumor such as melanoma, head and neck, liver or kidney cancer. CDR3 DNA sequence: TGTGCCAGCAGCCTACCAGGGAGGAGGGCTAATGAAAAACTGTTTTTT. Its translation is CASSLPGRRANEKLFF. The full variable domain, with the rest looked up from reference TRBV7-8 and TRBJ1-4, is GAGVSQSPRYKVAKRGQDVALRCDPISGHVSLFWYQQALGQGPEFLTYFQNEAQLDKSGLPSDRFFAERPEGSVSTLKIQRTQQEDSAVYLCASSLPGRRANEKLFFGSGTQLSVL.